This T cell receptor beta chain was captured by sequencing in a study of cytomegalovirus exposure and HLA in healthy donors. Study-wide results and caveats: Cytomegalovirus-associated TCR beta chains were listed, numbering under 200.

It was with 60 Vbeta and 13 Jbeta primers that the PCR ran. TCRdb's table, derived via immunoSEQ multiplex PCR, lists solely in-frame clones and lacks some. Of 100,000 to 150,000 clones listed, 70% to 85% were seen once; the top ten hold less than 4%. Per the germline V gene, CDR1 is SGHVS and CDR2 is FNYEAQ. The CDR3 contains 15 residues. Trimming cost V 1 base and J 4 bases; bases outside gene matches: 2. Comments on this clone: Its cognate antigen is unknown.

V is TRBV7-6 and J is TRBJ2-1; 9 nucleotides line up with TRBD1. This TCR was recovered from a man aged 35 to 55 in good health and CMV-seropositive. Sequenced sample: PBMCs. The CDR3 DNA reads TGTGCCAGCAGCTTAGGACAGGGGGGGTACAATGAGCAGTTCTTC. Translation gives CASSLGQGGYNEQFF.